The 16 T cell receptor beta chains listed next were all sequenced from one sample in a study of blood T cell repertoires in COVID-19. The method was immunoSEQ multiplex PCR; TCRdb's version includes in-frame clones alone and lacks a portion of them. Of tens of thousands of clones listed, 70% to 80% are singletons. The material sequenced was peripheral blood. The receptors derive from a man aged 55-75 years with active or convalescent COVID-19.

The V call is TRBV7-9, the J call TRBJ1-3; 9 positions agree with TRBD1. J was trimmed by 1 base and V by 4 bases; bases with no gene match: 8. Germline CDR1 and CDR2: SEHNR and FQNEAQ (reference sequence). This CDR3 contains 17 residues. CDR3 sequence (DNA): TGTGCCAGCAGCTGGGCGGGACAGGGTCGTTCTGGAAACACCATATATTTT. Its translation: CASSWAGQGRSGNTIYF.

J is TRBJ2-3 and V is TRBV11-2; a possible D gene is TRBD2 (6 bases). The CDR3 is 13 amino acids. With 7 bases removed from V and 1 base from J, the gap between germline ends came to 9 bases. Germline V gene data show CDR1 as SGHAT and CDR2 as FQNNGV. The CDR3 loop reads CASKPGGTDTQYF. The CDR3 region has the DNA TGTGCCAGCAAACCGGGGGGCACAGATACGCAGTATTTT.

J is TRBJ1-2 and V is TRBV10-3; maybe TRBD1 (6 bases). The CDR3 length is 12 residues. From germline, CDR1 is ENHRY and CDR2 SYGVKD. Trimming took 3 bases from V and 7 from J, leaving 9 bases between them. The CDR3 is CAISEGGVGYTF. The CDR3, as DNA: TGTGCCATCAGTGAAGGGGGGGTTGGCTACACCTTC.

The chain has TRBV21-1 and TRBJ1-2; the table's D call of TRBD1 was not tested on the DNA. TRBV21-1 is a known pseudogene. This CDR3 is 16 amino acids long. Here the CDR3 reads CASTRGGRGQGYGYTF. CDR3 in DNA: TGTGCCAGCACACGGGGTGGCAGGGGGCAGGGCTATGGCTACACCTTC.

The chain links TRBV2 to TRBJ2-7, with TRBD1 matching over 9 bases. CDR1 and CDR2 from the germline V gene are SNHLY and FYNNEI. The CDR3 contains 14 residues. V shed 5 bases and J 1 base; nucleotides not matched to a gene: 3. The CDR3 nucleotides read TGTGCCAGCAGTTCCGGGACAGGGTCCTACGAGCAGTACTTC. Translated, it gives CASSSGTGSYEQYF.

This chain joins TRBV4-2 and TRBJ1-4, with D tentatively TRBD1 (5 bases). Germline V gene data show CDR1 as LGHNA and CDR2 as YNFKEQ. Deletions cut 0 bases from V and 7 bases from J, with 15 bases between. The CDR3 spans 16 residues. The CDR3 nucleotides read TGTGCCAGCAGCCAAGATGACGGGAGTAGGGGTGAAAAACTGTTTTTT. This gives the protein CASSQDDGSRGEKLFF.

The chain is built from TRBV5-1 and TRBJ2-2; D unclear. The CDR3 runs 13 residues. V lost 4 bases and J lost 3, with 7 bases in between. Germline values: CDR1 SGHRS, CDR2 YFSETQ. DNA for the CDR3: TGCGCCAGCAGCGGTCAGGACACCGGGGAGCTGTTTTTT. It yields the protein CASSGQDTGELFF. The full variable domain, rest sourced from reference TRBV5-1 and TRBJ2-2, is KAGVTQTPRYLIKTRGQQVTLSCSPISGHRSVSWYQQTPGQGLQFLFEYFSETQRNKGNFPGRFSGRQFSNSRSEMNVSTLELGDSALYLCASSGQDTGELFFGEGSRLTVL.

This clone has more than one count but fewer than ten. This chain connects TRBV19 to TRBJ1-5; 8 nucleotides match TRBD1. The V and J ends lost 4 bases and 4 bases, in that order; junction bases with no gene match: 12. This CDR3 is 17 amino acids long. The V gene's germline CDR1 is LNHDA and CDR2 SQIVND (reference sequence). Here the CDR3 DNA reads TGTGCCAGTAGTAACATACCGGGACAGGCGTGGAATCAGCCCCAGCATTTT. As protein: CASSNIPGQAWNQPQHF.

This chain joins TRBV14 and TRBJ1-2; 7 bases map to TRBD1. Germline CDR1 reads SGHDN; CDR2 reads FVKESK. Trimming took 2 bases from V and 3 from J; bases not matched to a gene: 0. The CDR3 totals 13 residues. Here the CDR3 DNA reads TGTGCCAGCAGCCAACAGGGGGACTATGGCTACACCTTC. It codes for CASSQQGDYGYTF.

This clone was detected only a few times. Within the sample, other DNA sequences also encode this same CDR3. The chain has TRBV3-1 (or the pseudogene TRBV3-2) and TRBJ2-1; 12 positions agree with TRBD2. The germline CDR1 and CDR2 sequences are LGHDT and YNNKEL (reference sequence). The V gene end was trimmed by 2 bases and the J gene end by 15 bases; junction bases not matched to a gene: 11. The CDR3 spans 15 residues. CDR3 sequence (DNA): TGTGCCAGCAGCCAAAAGGCTAGCGGGGGGGCGTGGCGGTTCTTC. Translation: CASSQKASGGAWRFF.

This clone was recorded a few times. The gene calls are TRBV2 and TRBJ2-3; 11 nucleotides match TRBD2. This CDR3 contains 16 residues. CDR1 and CDR2 from the germline V gene are SNHLY and FYNNEI. Trimming removed 6 bases from V and 0 bases from J; junction bases left unmatched: 5. CDR3: CASRVGTSGSTDTQYF. CDR3 DNA sequence: TGTGCCAGCAGAGTAGGGACTAGCGGAAGCACAGATACGCAGTATTTT.

The V gene is TRBV11-2, the J gene TRBJ2-1, with TRBD1 matching over 9 bases. Germline CDR1 is SGHAT and CDR2 is FQNNGV. The V and J ends lost 5 bases and 5 bases, in that order; junction bases with no gene match: 7. This CDR3 has 15 residues. The CDR3 region is CASSPRTGENNEQFF. As DNA, the CDR3 is TGTGCCAGCAGCCCACGGACAGGGGAAAACAATGAGCAGTTCTTC.

The chain has TRBV5-4 and TRBJ1-4; D is possibly TRBD1 (5 bases). Germline V gene sequence: CDR1 SGHNT, CDR2 YYREEE (reference sequence). Trimming took off 1 base at V and 0 bases at J, with 10 bases between the two ends. The CDR3 is made up of 16 amino acids. As DNA, the CDR3 is TGTGCCAGCAGCTTGCAAGGGGCCGCAACTAATGAAAAACTGTTTTTT. Amino acids: CASSLQGAATNEKLFF.

CDR3: CASSLAGAGERITYEQYF. The CDR3 nucleotides read TGCGCCAGCAGCTTGGCCGGAGCGGGGGAACGAATTACGTACGAGCAGTACTTC. The chain uses TRBV5-1 and TRBJ2-7, with 8 bases aligning to TRBD2. The CDR3 has 18 residues. Germline assignment: CDR1 SGHRS and CDR2 YFSETQ. V lost 0 bases and J lost 4; bases outside the gene matches: 15.

The gene calls are TRBV19 and TRBJ2-7; 11 nucleotides line up with TRBD1. The CDR3 contains 16 residues. Trimming took 4 bases from V and 3 from J; bases not matched to a gene: 8. Germline values: CDR1 LNHDA, CDR2 SQIVND (reference sequence). This chain's CDR3 is CASSKPTGQGDYEQYF. In DNA, the CDR3 is TGTGCCAGTAGTAAGCCGACGGGACAGGGGGACTACGAGCAGTACTTC.

The gene calls are TRBV19 and TRBJ2-1; D is ambiguous. CDR3 length: 14 amino acids. CDR1 LNHDA and CDR2 SQIVND come from the germline V gene (reference sequence). Trimming stripped 8 bases from V and 8 bases from J, with 19 bases between. CDR3 nucleotides: TGTGCCAGTCGCCTTTGGCAGGATTCGGATGAGCAGTTCTTC. Translated: CASRLWQDSDEQFF.